Shown below are 27 T cell receptor beta chains from a single sample sequenced in a study of cytomegalovirus exposure and HLA in healthy donors. Both 60 Vbeta primers and 13 Jbeta primers went into the PCR. The method was immunoSEQ multiplex PCR; TCRdb's version includes in-frame clones alone and lacks a portion of them. The data hold a few hundred thousand clones, with around 80% observed a single time. The sequenced material came from PBMCs. The receptors originated from a woman aged 55 to 70 in good health and CMV-seropositive.

The rearrangement joins TRBV27 to TRBJ2-1, with unresolved D. Trimming removed 3 bases from V and 0 bases from J, with 6 bases in between. Germline V lookup: CDR1 MNHEY, CDR2 SMNVEV (reference sequence). This CDR3 has 14 residues. This chain's CDR3 is CASSFDNSYNEQFF. CDR3 nucleotides: TGTGCCAGCAGTTTTGACAACTCCTACAATGAGCAGTTCTTC.

CDR3 nucleotides: TGTGCCAGCAGCGTAGCGGGAGGGAGCACAGATACGCAGTATTTT. It is translated as CASSVAGGSTDTQYF. The chain couples TRBV9 to TRBJ2-3, with 8 bases identical to TRBD2. The CDR3 sequence is 15 residues long. Trimming at V came to 0 bases and at J to 0 bases, leaving 0 bases not matched to a gene. Germline V gives CDR1 SGDLS, CDR2 YYNGEE.

The sample holds a few counts of this clone. The V call is TRBV29-1, the J call TRBJ1-1; D uncertain. This CDR3 region has 12 residues. V was clipped by 3 bases and J by 3 bases, with 8 bases between them. Per germline, CDR1 SQVTM and CDR2 ANQGSEA. In DNA, the CDR3 is TGCAGCGTTGAGGGCGCAGACACTGAAGCTTTCTTT. Its protein product is CSVEGADTEAFF.

V and J are TRBV4-2 and TRBJ1-4; 11 bases are shared with TRBD1. In germline, CDR1 is LGHNA, CDR2 YNFKEQ. The V segment lost 3 bases and the J segment 5 bases; nucleotides outside the gene matches: 5. CDR3 length: 16 amino acids. As DNA, the CDR3 is TGTGCCAGCAGCCAGGGGGACAGGGGGAGAAATGAAAAACTGTTTTTT. Amino acid sequence: CASSQGDRGRNEKLFF.

The rearrangement uses TRBV5-1 and TRBJ2-7, with D maybe TRBD2 (6 bases). Trimming shortened V by 3 bases and J by 5 bases, and 21 bases separated the two germline ends. The CDR3 has 16 amino acids. Germline loops: CDR1 SGHRS, CDR2 YFSETQ. The CDR3: CASSSGAGSSWNEQYF. DNA for the CDR3: TGCGCCAGCAGCTCCGGGGCGGGGAGTAGTTGGAACGAGCAGTACTTC.

This clone has more than one count but fewer than ten. This chain links TRBV29-1 with TRBJ2-5; a possible D gene is TRBD1 (6 bases). The germline gives CDR1 SQVTM, CDR2 ANQGSEA. The CDR3 spans 14 residues. The V and J ends lost 7 bases and 4 bases respectively, with 19 bases between them. This CDR3 reads CSADSRGLGETQYF. Here the CDR3 DNA reads TGCAGCGCTGACTCGAGGGGGTTAGGAGAGACCCAGTACTTC.

V and J are TRBV4-1 and TRBJ1-4, with D possibly being TRBD1 (6 bases). The length of the CDR3 is 16 residues. Trimming took off 0 bases at V and 10 bases at J, with 18 bases between the two ends. Germline V gives CDR1 MGHRA, CDR2 YSYEKL. CDR3 coding DNA: TGCGCCAGCAGCCAAGATCTAGGGCAGGGGTATGGAAAACTGTTTTTT. This codes for CASSQDLGQGYGKLFF.

V usage is TRBV28 and J usage is TRBJ2-7; unclear D gene. V lost 4 bases and J lost 6, with 10 bases in between. The CDR3 totals 12 residues. Germline V CDR1 and CDR2: MDHEN, SYDVKM. The CDR3 DNA is TGTGCCAGCAGTTCCGACACTCCCGAGCAGTACTTC. Translated: CASSSDTPEQYF. The whole variable domain, filled in from reference TRBV28 and TRBJ2-7, reads DVKVTQSSRYLVKRTGEKVFLECVQDMDHENMFWYRQDPGLGLRLIYFSYDVKMKEKGDIPEGYSVSREKKERFSLILESASTNQTSMYLCASSSDTPEQYFGPGTRLTVT.

This chain connects TRBV4-3 to TRBJ2-1, with 8 bases aligning to TRBD1. There are 15 residues in the CDR3. V shed 1 base, J shed 7 bases, and the junction held 6 bases outside the gene matches. Germline-derived CDR1 and CDR2 are LGHNA and YSLEER. The CDR3 nucleotides are TGCGCCAGCAGCCAAGTGCAGGGGGCGGGAAATGAGCAGTTCTTC. Protein: CASSQVQGAGNEQFF.

The rearrangement uses TRBV30 and TRBJ1-6; D remains ambiguous. The ends were cut back, 3 bases at V and 0 bases at J, with 9 bases in the middle. The V gene's germline CDR1 is GTSNPN and CDR2 SVGIG (reference sequence). The CDR3 consists of 15 residues. Written as DNA, the CDR3 is TGTGCCTGGAGACGGGGAAGCTCCTATAATTCACCCCTCCACTTT. It yields the protein CAWRRGSSYNSPLHF.

The chain has TRBV18 and TRBJ2-2; D gene ambiguous. This CDR3 spans 15 amino acids. Per germline, CDR1 KGHSH and CDR2 LQKENI. V dropped 6 bases and J dropped 1 base, with 12 bases sitting between them. The CDR3 DNA is TGTGCCAGCTCCCCATCCCCTCGGAACACCGGGGAGCTGTTTTTT. Its translation: CASSPSPRNTGELFF.

The chain combines TRBV7-9 with TRBJ2-3, with TRBD1 matching over 9 bases. CDR1 SEHNR and CDR2 FQNEAQ come from the germline V gene (reference sequence). The CDR3 is made up of 15 amino acids. The V and J ends lost 5 bases and 3 bases, in that order; junction bases with no gene match: 6. The CDR3: CASSAGQGKTDTQYF. CDR3 DNA sequence: TGTGCCAGCAGCGCGGGACAGGGTAAAACAGATACGCAGTATTTT. Full variable domain (outside the CDR3, taken from reference TRBV7-9 and TRBJ2-3): DTGVSQNPRHKITKRGQNVTFRCDPISEHNRLYWYRQTLGQGPEFLTYFQNEAQLEKSRLLSDRFSAERPKGSFSTLEIQRTEQGDSAMYLCASSAGQGKTDTQYFGPGTRLTVL.

This clone was recorded a few times. The V and J genes are TRBV2 and TRBJ1-3, with 8 bases aligning to TRBD1. Germline V gene data show CDR1 as SNHLY and CDR2 as FYNNEI. J lost 0 bases, V lost 2 bases, and 3 bases had no gene match. This CDR3 has 16 amino acids. In DNA form, the CDR3 reads TGTGCCAGCAGTGAATTAGGACAGGGCTCTGGAAACACCATATATTTT. It specifies CASSELGQGSGNTIYF.

This chain connects TRBV28 to TRBJ1-4, with D tentatively TRBD1 (6 bases). Germline assignment: CDR1 MDHEN and CDR2 SYDVKM. CDR3 length: 14 amino acids. Between the trimmed V and J ends, which lost 5 bases and 4 bases, there was a span of 11 bases. CDR3 region: CASSLGQINEKLFF. CDR3 sequence (DNA): TGTGCCAGCAGTCTCGGACAGATTAATGAAAAACTGTTTTTT.

This clone was detected a few times. The chain combines TRBV25-1 with TRBJ2-5; D uncertain. Germline CDR1 is MGHDK and CDR2 is SYGVNS. V was shortened by 7 bases and J by 1 base, with 16 bases between the two germline ends. CDR3 length: 15 residues. The CDR3 DNA reads as TGTGCCAGCATCACGGTCGATGGCGGCCAAGAGACCCAGTACTTC. The encoded protein is CASITVDGGQETQYF. The full variable domain, completed using reference TRBV25-1 and TRBJ2-5, is EADIYQTPRYLVIGTGKKITLECSQTMGHDKMYWYQQDPGMELHLIHYSYGVNSTEKGDLSSESTVSRIRTEHFPLTLESARPSHTSQYLCASITVDGGQETQYFGPGTRLLVL.

This clone was seen a single time. The rearrangement joins TRBV4-3 to TRBJ2-3; TRBD1 matches at 10 bases. CDR1 is LGHNA and CDR2 is YSLEER in the germline V gene. V shed 6 bases and J 6 bases; nucleotides not matched to a gene: 9. This CDR3 has 15 amino acids. The CDR3 region is CASRDSGTGVDTQYF. DNA for the CDR3: TGCGCCAGCAGAGACTCCGGGACAGGGGTGGATACGCAGTATTTT.

The genes are TRBV6-5 and TRBJ1-2; D ambiguous. The germline CDR1 and CDR2 sequences are MNHEY and SVGAGI. Trimming took off 0 bases at V and 7 bases at J, with 15 bases between the two ends. This CDR3 is 15 amino acids long. CDR3 coding DNA: TGTGCCAGCAGTTACTCGAGTGGGCCTCCAAGTGGCTACACCTTC. It encodes CASSYSSGPPSGYTF.

This clone has only one observation. This chain joins TRBV11-2 and TRBJ2-5; D perhaps matches TRBD1 (8 bases). Germline lookup yields CDR1 SGHAT and CDR2 FQNNGV. V was pared by 4 bases and J by 2 bases, with 20 bases between. The CDR3 is made up of 17 amino acids. The CDR3 is CASSSPQGAGAQETQYF. The CDR3 nucleotides read TGTGCCAGCAGCTCCCCTCAGGGGGCGGGGGCGCAAGAGACCCAGTACTTC.

V and J are TRBV9 and TRBJ2-1; D is perhaps TRBD1 (6 bases). Trimming shortened V by 3 bases and J by 0 bases, and 10 bases separated the two germline ends. The CDR3 is 15 residues long. CDR1 SGDLS and CDR2 YYNGEE come from the germline V gene. This CDR3 is CASSGQVNSYNEQFF. In DNA form, the CDR3 reads TGTGCCAGCAGCGGACAGGTGAACTCCTACAATGAGCAGTTCTTC. The full variable domain, in which reference TRBV9 and TRBJ2-1 provide the parts outside the CDR3, is DSGVTQTPKHLITATGQRVTLRCSPRSGDLSVYWYQQSLDQGLQFLIQYYNGEERAKGNILERFSAQQFPDLHSELNLSSLELGDSALYFCASSGQVNSYNEQFFGPGTRLTVL.

This chain uses TRBV28 with TRBJ2-2, with 7 bases lining up with TRBD1. This CDR3 comprises 16 residues. From germline, CDR1 is MDHEN and CDR2 SYDVKM. V shed 3 bases, J shed 1 base, and the junction held 5 bases outside the gene matches. The CDR3 coding sequence is TGTGCCAGCAGTTTGGATCCAGGGGGGAACACCGGGGAGCTGTTTTTT. Translation: CASSLDPGGNTGELFF.

This rearrangement joins TRBV5-1 to TRBJ2-7; the match to TRBD2 covers 8 bases. This CDR3 region has 15 residues. Germline V gives CDR1 SGHRS, CDR2 YFSETQ. V was clipped by 4 bases and J by 2 bases; unmatched bases: 8. The CDR3 spells CASSKTSGGAYEQYF. The CDR3 DNA sequence: TGCGCCAGCAGCAAAACTAGCGGTGGGGCCTACGAGCAGTACTTC.

The J gene is TRBJ2-3, the V gene TRBV5-4; 10 bases are a match to TRBD2. Germline V gives CDR1 SGHNT, CDR2 YYREEE (reference sequence). CDR3 size: 15 residues. V trimming: 3 bases; J trimming: 6 bases; junction bases outside the gene matches: 7. The CDR3 nucleotides read TGTGCCAGCAGCTCGCTAGCGGGGGATAAGGATACGCAGTATTTT. It encodes CASSSLAGDKDTQYF.

The chain combines TRBV30 with TRBJ1-1; the D is unclear. V lost 2 bases and J 2 bases, leaving 9 bases between the germline ends. The CDR3 runs to 13 residues. In germline, CDR1 is GTSNPN, CDR2 SVGIG (reference sequence). CDR3 sequence (DNA): TGTGCCTGGAGTATTACATTTAACACTGAAGCTTTCTTT. It codes for CAWSITFNTEAFF.

Only one count was recorded for this clone. This chain links TRBV4-1 with TRBJ2-7; 11 bases fit TRBD2. The CDR3 is made up of 16 amino acids. V shed 1 base and J 2 bases; nucleotides not matched to a gene: 4. Germline V gives CDR1 MGHRA, CDR2 YSYEKL. CDR3 DNA: TGCGCCAGCAGCCAAGCTCCGGGACTAGCGGCCTACGAGCAGTACTTC. It is translated as CASSQAPGLAAYEQYF.

Only a few counts were recorded for this clone. The chain links TRBV6-4 to TRBJ1-2, with TRBD1 matching 8 bases. The J segment lost 2 bases and the V segment lost 6 bases, leaving 5 bases of the junction unmatched. This CDR3 contains 14 residues. Germline CDR1 reads MRHNA; CDR2 reads SNTAGT. In DNA form, the CDR3 reads TGTGCCAGCAGCCAAGGACAGGGAAACTATGGCTACACCTTC. Encoded protein: CASSQGQGNYGYTF.

J is TRBJ2-7 and V is TRBV19; D perhaps matches TRBD2 (6 bases). Per the germline V gene, CDR1 is LNHDA and CDR2 is SQIVND (reference sequence). CDR3 length: 13 amino acids. V dropped 9 bases and J dropped 5 bases, with 17 bases sitting between them. The CDR3 nucleotides read TGTGCCAGGGTAGCGGTCCTTAAAGACGAGCAGTACTTC. It codes for CARVAVLKDEQYF.

This sequence joins TRBV5-1 and TRBJ2-3; TRBD1 aligns across 8 bases. V was clipped by 4 bases and J by 5 bases; unmatched bases: 12. The germline V gene encodes CDR1 SGHRS and CDR2 YFSETQ. The CDR3 loop spans 16 amino acids. The CDR3 DNA reads TGCGCCAGCAGCCCGGGGGTCCAGGGGGCTGGAGATACGCAGTATTTT. This translates into CASSPGVQGAGDTQYF.